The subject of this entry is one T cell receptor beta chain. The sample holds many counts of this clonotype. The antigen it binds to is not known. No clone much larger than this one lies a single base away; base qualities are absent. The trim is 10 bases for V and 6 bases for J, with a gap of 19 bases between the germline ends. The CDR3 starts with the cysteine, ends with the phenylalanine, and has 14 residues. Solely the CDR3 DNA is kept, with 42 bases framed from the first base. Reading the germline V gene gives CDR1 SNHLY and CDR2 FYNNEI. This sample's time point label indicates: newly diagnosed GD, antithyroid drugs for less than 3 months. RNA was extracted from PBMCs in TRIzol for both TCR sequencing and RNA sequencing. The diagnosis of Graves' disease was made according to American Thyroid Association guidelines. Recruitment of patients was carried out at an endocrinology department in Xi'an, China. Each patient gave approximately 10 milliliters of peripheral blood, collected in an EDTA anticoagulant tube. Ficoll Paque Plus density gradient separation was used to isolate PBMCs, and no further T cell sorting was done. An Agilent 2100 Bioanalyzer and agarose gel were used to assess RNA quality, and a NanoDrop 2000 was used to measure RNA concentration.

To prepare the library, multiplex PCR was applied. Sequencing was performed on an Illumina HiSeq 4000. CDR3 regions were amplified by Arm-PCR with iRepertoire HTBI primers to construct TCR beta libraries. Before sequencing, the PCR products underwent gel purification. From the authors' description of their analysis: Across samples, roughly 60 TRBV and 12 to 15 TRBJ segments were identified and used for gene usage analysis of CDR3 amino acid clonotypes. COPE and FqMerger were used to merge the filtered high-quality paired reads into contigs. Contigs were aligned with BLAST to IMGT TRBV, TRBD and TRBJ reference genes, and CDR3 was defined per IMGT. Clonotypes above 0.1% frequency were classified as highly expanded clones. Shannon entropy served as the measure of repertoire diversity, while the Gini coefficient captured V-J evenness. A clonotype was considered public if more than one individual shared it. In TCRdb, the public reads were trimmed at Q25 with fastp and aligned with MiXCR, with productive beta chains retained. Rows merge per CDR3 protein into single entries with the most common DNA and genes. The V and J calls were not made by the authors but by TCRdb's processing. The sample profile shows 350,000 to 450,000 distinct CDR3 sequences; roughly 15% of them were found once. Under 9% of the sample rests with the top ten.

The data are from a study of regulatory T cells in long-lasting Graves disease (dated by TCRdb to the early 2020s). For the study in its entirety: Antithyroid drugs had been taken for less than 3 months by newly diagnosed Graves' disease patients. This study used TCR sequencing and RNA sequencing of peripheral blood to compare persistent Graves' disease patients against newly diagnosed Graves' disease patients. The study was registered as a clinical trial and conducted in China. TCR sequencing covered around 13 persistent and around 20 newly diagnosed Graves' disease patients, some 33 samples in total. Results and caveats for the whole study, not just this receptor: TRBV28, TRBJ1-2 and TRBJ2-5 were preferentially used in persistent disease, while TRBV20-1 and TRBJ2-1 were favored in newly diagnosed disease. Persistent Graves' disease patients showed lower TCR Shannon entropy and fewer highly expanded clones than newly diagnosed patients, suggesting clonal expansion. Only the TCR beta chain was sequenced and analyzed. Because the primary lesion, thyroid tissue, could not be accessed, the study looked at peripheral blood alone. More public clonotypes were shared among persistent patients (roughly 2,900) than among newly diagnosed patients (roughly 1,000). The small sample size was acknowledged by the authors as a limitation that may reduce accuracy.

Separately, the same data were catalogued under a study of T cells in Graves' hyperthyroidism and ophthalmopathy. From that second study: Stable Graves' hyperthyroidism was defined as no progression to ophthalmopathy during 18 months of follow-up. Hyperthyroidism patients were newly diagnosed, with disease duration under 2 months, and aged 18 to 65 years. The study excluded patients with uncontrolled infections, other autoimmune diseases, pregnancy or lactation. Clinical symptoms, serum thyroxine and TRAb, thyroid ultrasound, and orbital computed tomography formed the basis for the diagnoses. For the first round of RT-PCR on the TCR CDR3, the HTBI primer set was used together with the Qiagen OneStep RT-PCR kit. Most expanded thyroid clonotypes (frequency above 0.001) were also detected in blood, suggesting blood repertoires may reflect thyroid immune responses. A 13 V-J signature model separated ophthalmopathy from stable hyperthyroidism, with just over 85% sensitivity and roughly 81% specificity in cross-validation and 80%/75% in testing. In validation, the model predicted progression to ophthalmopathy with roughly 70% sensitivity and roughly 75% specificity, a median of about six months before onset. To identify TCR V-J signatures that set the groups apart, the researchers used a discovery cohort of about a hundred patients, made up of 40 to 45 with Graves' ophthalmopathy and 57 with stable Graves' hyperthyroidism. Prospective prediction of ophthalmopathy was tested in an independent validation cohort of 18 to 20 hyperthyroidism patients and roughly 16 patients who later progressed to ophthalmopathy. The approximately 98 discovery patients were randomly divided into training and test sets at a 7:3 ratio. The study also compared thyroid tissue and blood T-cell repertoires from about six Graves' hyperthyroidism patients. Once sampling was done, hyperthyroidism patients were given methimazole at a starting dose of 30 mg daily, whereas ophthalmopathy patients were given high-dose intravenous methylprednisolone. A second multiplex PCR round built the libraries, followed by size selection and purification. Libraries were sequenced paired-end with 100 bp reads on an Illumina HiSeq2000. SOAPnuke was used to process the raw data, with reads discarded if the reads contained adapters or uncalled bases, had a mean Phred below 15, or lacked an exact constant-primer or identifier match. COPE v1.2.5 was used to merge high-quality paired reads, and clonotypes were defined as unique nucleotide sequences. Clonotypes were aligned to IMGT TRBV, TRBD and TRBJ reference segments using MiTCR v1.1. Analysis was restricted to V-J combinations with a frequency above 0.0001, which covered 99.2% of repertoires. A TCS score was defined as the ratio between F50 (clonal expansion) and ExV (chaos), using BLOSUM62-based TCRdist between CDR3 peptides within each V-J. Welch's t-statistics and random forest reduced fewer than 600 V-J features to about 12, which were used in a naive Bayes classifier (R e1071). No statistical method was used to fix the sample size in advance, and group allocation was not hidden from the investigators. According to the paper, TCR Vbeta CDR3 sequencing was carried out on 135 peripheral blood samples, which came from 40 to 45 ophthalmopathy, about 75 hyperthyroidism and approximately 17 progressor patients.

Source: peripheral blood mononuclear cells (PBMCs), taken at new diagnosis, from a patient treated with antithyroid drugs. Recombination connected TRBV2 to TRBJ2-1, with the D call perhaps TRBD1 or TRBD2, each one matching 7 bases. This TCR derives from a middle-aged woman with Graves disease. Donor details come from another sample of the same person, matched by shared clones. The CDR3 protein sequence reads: CATNRGGSFNEQFF. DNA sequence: TGTGCCACTAACAGGGGCGGGAGCTTCAATGAGCAGTTCTTC.